This entry is about one T cell receptor (beta chain). Its antigen is undetermined. This sample was included in a study of T cell responses to AZD1222 COVID-19 vaccine. Study-level points and caveats: Repertoire sampling was restricted to post-peak T cell response timepoints. Spike-specific TCR breadth and depth went up after people got two AZD1222 doses. Seropositivity was recorded at baseline in only a handful of AZD1222 recipients. Spike was spanned by vaccine-associated CD4 TCRs, with dominance at 160-218 and 743-854.

Produced via immunoSEQ multiplex PCR; TCRdb's table is partial and in-frame only. Altogether fewer than 130,000 clones are present, about four fifths being singletons, with the ten largest covering around 4.6%. CDR1 and CDR2 from the germline V gene are SGHAT and FQDESV (reference sequence). CDR3 size: 12 residues. The V and J ends lost 6 bases and 8 bases respectively, with 13 bases between them. V and J are TRBV11-1 and TRBJ1-2, with D unresolved. The source was peripheral blood, collected on day 0 of AZD1222 vaccination. This receptor was obtained from an adult in good health. The CDR3 DNA follows: TGTGCCAGCAGTCCCCAAATGGGAGGCTACACCTTC. It yields the protein CASSPQMGGYTF.